This TCR beta chain emerged from a study of shared clonotypes between healthy human individuals (dated by TCRdb to 2020 to 2022). In terms of the full investigation: Three men and two women, aged 18 to 49 years, made up the cohort. To estimate repertoire size and how much clonotypes are shared between individuals, the study performed deep sequencing of blood TCR repertoires from a few healthy adults. Per donor, leukapheresis produced somewhere between about 0.85 and 8.9 billion PBMCs. To increase sequencing depth and limit assay-specific biases, different laboratories used diverse techniques to prepare libraries and sequence TCR repertoires.

TCR CDR3 regions were amplified from genomic DNA by multiplex PCR using the deep immunoSEQ assay. Extracted genomic DNA from each cell subset was spread evenly across all wells of several immunoSEQ 96-well plates, with each plate serving as a replicate. For unsorted PBMC, each replicate PCR was loaded with 300 ng genomic DNA, equivalent to 25,000 to 35,000 T cell genomes. Genomic DNA from unsorted PBMC was sequenced over ten immunoSEQ deep assay plates. Purified libraries were quantified with a Qubit 3.0 fluorometer, sized on a Bioanalyzer 2100, and re-quantified with the KAPA Library Quantification kit. Each immunoSEQ 96-well plate was sequenced on its own single-read 150-cycle Illumina NextSeq 550 flow cell. On the authors' methods: Because the immunoSEQ output held only junctional sequences and lacked quality scores, the filtering could not match the filtering applied to full-length reads. To assign V/J genes and CDR3, sequences were annotated against IMGT germline references using PyIR, a Python wrapper for IgBLAST v1.9. Reads were removed for weak V/J assignments (E-value above 1e-6), missing CDR3, stop codons, out-of-frame junctions, or ambiguous translated residues. V3J clonotypes were defined as sequences sharing an identical inferred V gene, J gene, and CDR3 amino acid sequence. Percentage overlap between repertoires was computed as shared unique clonotypes divided by the size of the smaller repertoire. Repertoire richness was assessed with RTK rarefaction, the Chao1 estimator, and Recon v2.1 estimates of unobserved clonotypes. Sourced from immuneACCESS, this table was stored by TCRdb with only in-frame sequences that have V and J called. A share of the clones is absent; for the studies checked, an unresolved V gene accounts for under half, and the remainder has no known explanation. D and trimming come from the DNA, and the V and J calls and clone size come from that table. This sample gives around 440,000 clones in total; over 60% of them show up just once. Together, the top ten hold around 12% of the sample.

The donors were healthy, HIV-negative adults with no recently reported acute infections or vaccinations. Every donor was a Caucasian adult residing in Nashville, Tennessee, USA. For unsorted samples, around 85 million PBMCs were counted, and genomic DNA was extracted using the QIAamp DNA Blood Mini kit. After blood collection by leukapheresis, PBMCs were isolated using Ficoll-Histopaque density gradient centrifugation and then cryopreserved in the vapor phase of liquid nitrogen. The CDR3 starts with the cysteine, ends with the phenylalanine, and has 14 residues. The CDR3 DNA has 42 bases and is translated from base 1. Points the paper makes about the study in general: Pairwise subsampling led to the expectation that sequencing depth would affect the degree of clonotype sharing among donors. Sampling was restricted to blood, and TCR repertoires in tissue are likely to differ from TCR repertoires in blood. The genetic and exposure-history diversity represented was limited by the small number of donors.

As to this clone: The antigen this receptor binds is unknown. No quality values exist for individual bases; no much larger clone is one base distant.

The V and J segments used are TRBV12-1 and TRBJ2-6; TRBD2, as called in the table, went unchecked against the DNA. TRBV12-1 is a documented pseudogene. Sequencing used PBMCs. This receptor was identified in a woman aged 35 to 49 in good health. Some clones in this sample may be carry-over from other donors' samples. The DNA is as follows: TGTGCCAGCAGCTTGGAGGGGGGGGCCAACGTCCTGACTTTC. Its translation reads: CASSLEGGANVLTF.